The TCR beta chain described here comes from a study of Graves' ophthalmopathy and Graves' hyperthyroidism. RNA transcripts yielded amplified TCR beta CDR3 regions. RT-PCR in the first round used HTBI primers; a second-round multiplex PCR followed. TCRdb analysed the multiplex PCR reads with MiXCR anew, one entry per CDR3 protein. This sample has fewer than 650,000 distinct CDR3 sequences, with 22% found just once. This clonotype has more than one count but fewer than ten. Germline V lookup: CDR1 SGHRS, CDR2 YFSETQ. This CDR3 contains 15 residues. The V end lost 4 bases, the J end lost 3 bases, and 13 bases lay between the germline ends.

The sequence was obtained from a woman aged 18-29 years with stable Graves' hyperthyroidism. Some clones in this sample may be carry-over from other donors' samples. This chain connects TRBV5-1 to TRBJ2-2, with no clear D. Source material: peripheral blood. The CDR3 DNA reads as TGCGCCAGCAGCGTAGACCGCGCACACACCGGGGAGCTGTTTTTT. Translation: CASSVDRAHTGELFF.